This T cell receptor beta chain was retrieved from a study of OX40 agonist ivuxolimab in advanced cancers. Study as a whole: Enrolled patients in dose escalation had cancers that were hepatocellular carcinoma, melanoma, renal cell or head and neck cancer.

The table came from immunoSEQ multiplex PCR; TCRdb's copy has only in-frame clones and leaves some out. The table includes around 58,000 clones, roughly 84% detected once. This CDR3 spans 15 amino acids. The germline V gene encodes CDR1 ENHRY and CDR2 SYGVKD. The junction had 6 bases not matched to a gene; V was cut back by 0 bases and J by 5 bases. Study-wide results and caveats: Expanded clones belonging to CD8+ T cells outnumbered, on average, those of CD4+. Clones of CD4+ and CD8+ blood T cells grew by week 6 at doses of 0.1 to 3.0 mg/kg. Near-lowest levels of clonal expansion characterized partial responders at 0.1-3.0 mg/kg.

For this clone: What it recognizes is unknown.

This receptor was taken from an adult with an advanced solid tumor such as melanoma, head and neck, liver or kidney cancer. The chain combines TRBV10-3 with TRBJ2-7, with 8 bases that match TRBD2. Material: CD4+ or CD8+ T cells sorted from blood, obtained in a trial of the OX40 agonist ivuxolimab. The CDR3 DNA is TGTGCCATCAGTGAGTCAAGGGAGCGGGGGAACGAGCAGTACTTC. Translation gives CAISESRERGNEQYF.